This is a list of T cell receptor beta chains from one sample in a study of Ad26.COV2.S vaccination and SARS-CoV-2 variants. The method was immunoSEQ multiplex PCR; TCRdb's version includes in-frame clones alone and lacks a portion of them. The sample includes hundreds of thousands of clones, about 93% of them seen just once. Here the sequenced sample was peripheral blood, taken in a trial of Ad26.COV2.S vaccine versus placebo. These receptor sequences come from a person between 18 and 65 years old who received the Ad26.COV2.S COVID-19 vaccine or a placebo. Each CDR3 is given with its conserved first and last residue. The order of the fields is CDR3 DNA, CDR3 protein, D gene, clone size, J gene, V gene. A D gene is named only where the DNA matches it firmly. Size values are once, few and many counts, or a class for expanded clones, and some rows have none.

CDR3nt: TGTGCCCGTCGAGGGAAGTATGAGCAGTTCTTC; CDR3aa: CARRGKYEQFF; d_gene: NA; abundance: once; j_gene: TRBJ2-1; v_gene: TRBV30
CDR3nt: TGCGCCAGCAGCCAAGACAGGTTCTCCTACGAGCAGTACTTC; CDR3aa: CASSQDRFSYEQYF; d_gene: NA; abundance: NA; j_gene: TRBJ2-7; v_gene: TRBV4-3
CDR3nt: TGTGCCAGCAGCTCCAACCGGGCGCGGGCGGACGCAAAGTCCTACGAGCAGTACTTC; CDR3aa: CASSSNRARADAKSYEQYF; d_gene: NA; abundance: NA; j_gene: TRBJ2-7; v_gene: TRBV7-9
CDR3nt: TGTGCCAGCAGCCAAGACGCCGGGGGATCTCGGGAACTGTTTTTT; CDR3aa: CASSQDAGGSRELFF; d_gene: NA; abundance: once; j_gene: TRBJ1-4; v_gene: TRBV3-1/TRBV3-2
CDR3nt: TGTGCCAGCAGGCTGACTAGCGGGACCCAAAATGAGCAGTTCTTC; CDR3aa: CASRLTSGTQNEQFF; d_gene: TRBD2; abundance: NA; j_gene: TRBJ2-1; v_gene: TRBV2
CDR3nt: TGTGCCAGCTCACCACGACAGGGGTCTGGAAACACCATATATTTT; CDR3aa: CASSPRQGSGNTIYF; d_gene: TRBD1; abundance: NA; j_gene: TRBJ1-3; v_gene: TRBV18
CDR3nt: TGTGCCAGCTCACCAGACGGACTAGCGGAACCTATCTCCTACGAGCAGTACTTC; CDR3aa: CASSPDGLAEPISYEQYF; d_gene: TRBD2; abundance: NA; j_gene: TRBJ2-7; v_gene: TRBV18
CDR3nt: TGTGCCAGCAGTTACGGGGACAGGGCGACCACTGAAGCTTTCTTT; CDR3aa: CASSYGDRATTEAFF; d_gene: TRBD1; abundance: NA; j_gene: TRBJ1-1; v_gene: TRBV6-2/TRBV6-3
CDR3nt: TGTGCCAGCAGTTACTTAACAGGAGACTATGGCTACACCTTC; CDR3aa: CASSYLTGDYGYTF; d_gene: NA; abundance: NA; j_gene: TRBJ1-2; v_gene: TRBV6-5
CDR3nt: TGTGCCAGCAGTTACTTACTCAATGAGCAGTTCTTC; CDR3aa: CASSYLLNEQFF; d_gene: NA; abundance: NA; j_gene: TRBJ2-1; v_gene: TRBV6-2/TRBV6-3
CDR3nt: TGTGCCAGCAGTTACTCGCGCAGGAATGAAAAACTGTTTTTT; CDR3aa: CASSYSRRNEKLFF; d_gene: NA; abundance: NA; j_gene: TRBJ1-4; v_gene: TRBV6-5
CDR3nt: TGTGCCAGCAGTTTCCGGACTAATGAAAAACTGTTTTTT; CDR3aa: CASSFRTNEKLFF; d_gene: NA; abundance: NA; j_gene: TRBJ1-4; v_gene: TRBV27
CDR3nt: TGTGCCAGCAGCTCCCTTTCTCTGCGAACCCGAGGGGTGAACACTGAAGCTTTCTTT; CDR3aa: CASSSLSLRTRGVNTEAFF; d_gene: NA; abundance: NA; j_gene: TRBJ1-1; v_gene: TRBV3-1/TRBV3-2
CDR3nt: TGCAGCGTTGATTTATCACAGGGCTACACCTTC; CDR3aa: CSVDLSQGYTF; d_gene: NA; abundance: NA; j_gene: TRBJ1-2; v_gene: TRBV29-1
CDR3nt: TGCAGCGGGTTCGGGACAGGGGGCGACGAGCAGTACTTC; CDR3aa: CSGFGTGGDEQYF; d_gene: TRBD1; abundance: NA; j_gene: TRBJ2-7; v_gene: TRBV29-1
CDR3nt: TGTGCCAGCAGTCAATCGAGGACCTATTACGAGCAGTACTTC; CDR3aa: CASSQSRTYYEQYF; d_gene: NA; abundance: NA; j_gene: TRBJ2-7; v_gene: TRBV6-5
CDR3nt: TGTGCCAGCAGCTCCACTAGCGGGAAGGTCGATGAGCAGTTCTTC; CDR3aa: CASSSTSGKVDEQFF; d_gene: TRBD2; abundance: NA; j_gene: TRBJ2-1; v_gene: TRBV7-9
CDR3nt: TGTGCCAGCAGCTTGGGCCGGGCGTCTGAGGTCTTC; CDR3aa: CASSLGRASEVF; d_gene: NA; abundance: NA; j_gene: TRBJ2-1; v_gene: TRBV5-4
CDR3nt: TGTGCCACCAGTCCCACCCCCCAAGCGGGGGACACCGGGGAGCTGTTTTTT; CDR3aa: CATSPTPQAGDTGELFF; d_gene: TRBD2; abundance: NA; j_gene: TRBJ2-2; v_gene: TRBV24-1
CDR3nt: TGTGCCAGCAGCTATGTGGGATCCTACTCCTACGAGCAGTACTTC; CDR3aa: CASSYVGSYSYEQYF; d_gene: NA; abundance: NA; j_gene: TRBJ2-7; v_gene: TRBV2
CDR3nt: TGTGCCAGCAGCTTAGGTACAGGGTTTCAGCCCCAGCATTTT; CDR3aa: CASSLGTGFQPQHF; d_gene: NA; abundance: NA; j_gene: TRBJ1-5; v_gene: TRBV7-9
CDR3nt: TGTGCCATCAGTGGAACTAGCGAAAATGAGCAGTTCTTC; CDR3aa: CAISGTSENEQFF; d_gene: TRBD2; abundance: NA; j_gene: TRBJ2-1; v_gene: TRBV10-3
CDR3nt: TGTGCCAGCAGTTACGGACAGAGTAGCTCCTACGAGCAGTACTTC; CDR3aa: CASSYGQSSSYEQYF; d_gene: NA; abundance: NA; j_gene: TRBJ2-7; v_gene: TRBV6-2/TRBV6-3
CDR3nt: TGTGCCAGCAGCTTAGCACAGGGGGCGAACACCGGGGAGCTGTTTTTT; CDR3aa: CASSLAQGANTGELFF; d_gene: TRBD1; abundance: NA; j_gene: TRBJ2-2; v_gene: TRBV7-2
CDR3nt: TGCGCCAGCAGCCGGATGGGGGTGGGTTTCTACAATGAGCAGTTCTTC; CDR3aa: CASSRMGVGFYNEQFF; d_gene: NA; abundance: NA; j_gene: TRBJ2-1; v_gene: TRBV4-1
CDR3nt: TGTGCCAGCAGCCTCTTAGCGGGAGGACATGAGCAGTTCTTC; CDR3aa: CASSLLAGGHEQFF; d_gene: TRBD2; abundance: once; j_gene: TRBJ2-1; v_gene: TRBV7-2
CDR3nt: TGCAGCGTTGATACTTCCCGGGGGCCTTATGGCTACACCTTC; CDR3aa: CSVDTSRGPYGYTF; d_gene: NA; abundance: NA; j_gene: TRBJ1-2; v_gene: TRBV29-1
CDR3nt: TGTGCCAGTAGCAAGGGAGTCAATGGACAGCTCCAGCATTTT; CDR3aa: CASSKGVNGQLQHF; d_gene: NA; abundance: NA; j_gene: TRBJ1-5; v_gene: TRBV19
CDR3nt: TGTGCCAGCAGCTTCTTTTCCGCCAGGGGTGATGGCTACACCTTC; CDR3aa: CASSFFSARGDGYTF; d_gene: NA; abundance: NA; j_gene: TRBJ1-2; v_gene: TRBV7-2
CDR3nt: TGTGCCAGCAGTTTGTGGAGGGGGGGGACCTACGAGCAGTACTTC; CDR3aa: CASSLWRGGTYEQYF; d_gene: NA; abundance: NA; j_gene: TRBJ2-7; v_gene: TRBV28
CDR3nt: TGTGCCAGCAGCTTTAAGACCGGTCATTACGAAGCTTTCTTT; CDR3aa: CASSFKTGHYEAFF; d_gene: NA; abundance: NA; j_gene: TRBJ1-1; v_gene: TRBV5-4
CDR3nt: TGCGCCAGCAGTGATGGACAATCGGAGCGAATATATTTT; CDR3aa: CASSDGQSERIYF; d_gene: NA; abundance: few; j_gene: TRBJ1-3; v_gene: TRBV10-1
CDR3nt: TGTGCCAGCAGCTTGGGGCAGAAGAACACTGAAGCTTTCTTT; CDR3aa: CASSLGQKNTEAFF; d_gene: NA; abundance: NA; j_gene: TRBJ1-1; v_gene: TRBV5-6
CDR3nt: TGTGCCAGCAGCTTGGTGTTGGGGGGGCAATCGTACGAGCAGTACTTC; CDR3aa: CASSLVLGGQSYEQYF; d_gene: NA; abundance: NA; j_gene: TRBJ2-7; v_gene: TRBV7-8
CDR3nt: TGTGCCAGCAGTCCACAGGGGCCCTACGAGCAGTACTTC; CDR3aa: CASSPQGPYEQYF; d_gene: TRBD1; abundance: NA; j_gene: TRBJ2-7; v_gene: TRBV9
CDR3nt: TGTGCCAGTAGTATCCGTCCGGAGGGTTTACGCAATCAGCCCCAGCATTTT; CDR3aa: CASSIRPEGLRNQPQHF; d_gene: NA; abundance: NA; j_gene: TRBJ1-5; v_gene: TRBV19
CDR3nt: TGTGCCAGCAGCCAAGATGGCAGTTCACCCCTCCACTTT; CDR3aa: CASSQDGSSPLHF; d_gene: NA; abundance: NA; j_gene: TRBJ1-6; v_gene: TRBV3-1/TRBV3-2
CDR3nt: TGTGCCAGCAGCTTAGATCGGGGTACGAAACGCGGCTACACCTTC; CDR3aa: CASSLDRGTKRGYTF; d_gene: NA; abundance: few; j_gene: TRBJ1-2; v_gene: TRBV7-6
CDR3nt: TGTGCCAGCAGCCAAGATTTCGGTGAGGGACAGAAAGAGAAGCGCTTCAATCAGCCCCAGCATTTT; CDR3aa: CASSQDFGEGQKEKRFNQPQHF; d_gene: TRBD1; abundance: NA; j_gene: TRBJ1-5; v_gene: TRBV3-1/TRBV3-2
CDR3nt: TGTGCCATCAGTGCTAGACTAGCGGGATCGGGGGAGCAGTACTTC; CDR3aa: CAISARLAGSGEQYF; d_gene: TRBD2; abundance: NA; j_gene: TRBJ2-7; v_gene: TRBV10-3
CDR3nt: TGTGCCTGGAGAGGGCTTGAAGCTTTCTTT; CDR3aa: CAWRGLEAFF; d_gene: NA; abundance: NA; j_gene: TRBJ1-1; v_gene: TRBV30
CDR3nt: TGTGCCAGCAGTGAGGAACCGGGACAGGGACCTTACGAGCAGTACTTC; CDR3aa: CASSEEPGQGPYEQYF; d_gene: TRBD1; abundance: NA; j_gene: TRBJ2-7; v_gene: TRBV25-1
CDR3nt: TGTGCCAGCAGTTACTCGACACCGAACACTGAAGCTTTCTTT; CDR3aa: CASSYSTPNTEAFF; d_gene: NA; abundance: few; j_gene: TRBJ1-1; v_gene: TRBV6-5
CDR3nt: TGTGCCAGCAGCCAAGCCCCTATCGACTCCCCTCCCTACAATGAGCAGTTCTTC; CDR3aa: CASSQAPIDSPPYNEQFF; d_gene: NA; abundance: NA; j_gene: TRBJ2-1; v_gene: TRBV3-1/TRBV3-2
CDR3nt: TGTGCCAGTAGCTCAGGGGTGCTTGAAGCTTTCTTT; CDR3aa: CASSSGVLEAFF; d_gene: NA; abundance: once; j_gene: TRBJ1-1; v_gene: TRBV19
CDR3nt: TGTGCCTGGAGTGCTGGACAGTTCTATGAGCAGTTCTTC; CDR3aa: CAWSAGQFYEQFF; d_gene: NA; abundance: NA; j_gene: TRBJ2-1; v_gene: TRBV30